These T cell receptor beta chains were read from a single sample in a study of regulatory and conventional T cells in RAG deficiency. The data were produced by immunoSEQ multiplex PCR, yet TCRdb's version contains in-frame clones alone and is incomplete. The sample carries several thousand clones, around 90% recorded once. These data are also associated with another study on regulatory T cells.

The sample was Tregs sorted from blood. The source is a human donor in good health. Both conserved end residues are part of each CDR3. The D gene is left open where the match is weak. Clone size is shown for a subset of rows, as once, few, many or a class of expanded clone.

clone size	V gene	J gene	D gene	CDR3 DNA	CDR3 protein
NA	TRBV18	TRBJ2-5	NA	TGTGCCAGCTCACCTCCGCGCGGCGGACAAGAGACCCAGTACTTC	CASSPPRGGQETQYF
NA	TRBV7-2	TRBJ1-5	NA	TGTGCCAGCAGCTTAGACATTAGCAATCAGCCCCAGCATTTT	CASSLDISNQPQHF
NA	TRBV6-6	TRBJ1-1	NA	TGTGCCAGCACCCAGGTGGGGAACACTGAAGCTTTCTTT	CASTQVGNTEAFF
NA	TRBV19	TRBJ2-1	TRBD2	TGTGCCAGTAGTACAGCGGGGGGGAGCTCCTACAATGAGCAGTTCTTC	CASSTAGGSSYNEQFF
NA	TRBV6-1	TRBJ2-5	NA	TGTGCCAGCAGTGACAGGCCGTACCAAGAGACCCAGTACTTC	CASSDRPYQETQYF
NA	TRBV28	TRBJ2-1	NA	TGTGCCAGCAGTCGACTTACGACGGCCTACAATGAGCAGTTCTTC	CASSRLTTAYNEQFF
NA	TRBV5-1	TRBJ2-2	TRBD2	TGCGCCAGCAGCTTGACTAGCGGGAGTCGGAACACCGGGGAGCTGTTTTTT	CASSLTSGSRNTGELFF
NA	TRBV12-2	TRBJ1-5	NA	TGTGCAAGTCGCTTAGCGCACGGGGGGAATCAGCCCCAGCATTTT	CASRLAHGGNQPQHF
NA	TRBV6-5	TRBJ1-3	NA	TGTGCCAGCAGTTACCGTAACAGTAGGTGGGACACCATATATTTT	CASSYRNSRWDTIYF
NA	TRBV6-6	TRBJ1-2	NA	TGTGCCAGCAGTTACCCCGCCGAGATCCTGACTGGCTACACCTTC	CASSYPAEILTGYTF
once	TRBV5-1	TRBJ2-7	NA	TGCGCCAGCAGCGCACGTACAGGGTCTCCCTCCTACGAGCAGTACTTC	CASSARTGSPSYEQYF
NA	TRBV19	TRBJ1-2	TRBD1	TGTGCCAGTAGTACCGGACAGGGCCACTATGGCTACACCTTC	CASSTGQGHYGYTF
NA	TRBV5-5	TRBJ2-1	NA	TGTGCCAGCAGCCTTACTGTGCTTGTGTACAATGAGCAGTTCTTC	CASSLTVLVYNEQFF
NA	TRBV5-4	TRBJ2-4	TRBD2	TGTGCCAGCAGCTTGCGGACTAGCGTAGGAGGTGGCATTCAGTACTTC	CASSLRTSVGGGIQYF
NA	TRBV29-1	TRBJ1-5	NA	TGCAGCGTTGCCCAGGGGAGCAATCAGCCCCAGCATTTT	CSVAQGSNQPQHF
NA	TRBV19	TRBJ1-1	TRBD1	TGTGCCAGTAGCGGCCGGACAGGGGCCGCGGGTCGGACTGAAGCTTTCTTT	CASSGRTGAAGRTEAFF
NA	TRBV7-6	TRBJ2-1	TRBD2	TGTGCCAGCAGCTTAGCCGCACTAGCGGGGACCCATGAGCAGTTCTTC	CASSLAALAGTHEQFF
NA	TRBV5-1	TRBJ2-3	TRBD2	TGCGCCAGCAGCCCGCAACTAGCGGGAGTTGGAGATACGCAGTATTTT	CASSPQLAGVGDTQYF
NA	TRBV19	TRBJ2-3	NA	TGTGCCAGTAGCCCCGGGATTCTTCTCACAGATACGCAGTATTTT	CASSPGILLTDTQYF
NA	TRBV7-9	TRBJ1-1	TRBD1	TGTGCCAGCAGCCGACAGGGGAGGGAGGACAACACTGAAGCTTTCTTT	CASSRQGREDNTEAFF
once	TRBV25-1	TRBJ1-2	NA	TGTGCCAGCAGTAAGACCGCGACAGGTACCTATGGCTACACCTTC	CASSKTATGTYGYTF
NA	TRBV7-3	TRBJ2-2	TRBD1	TGTGCCAGCAGCTTTACAGGGGGCAAGGCCGGGGAGCTGTTTTTT	CASSFTGGKAGELFF
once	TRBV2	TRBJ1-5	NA	TGTGCCAGCGGTTCGGGAAGAGGAAATCAGCCCCAGCATTTT	CASGSGRGNQPQHF
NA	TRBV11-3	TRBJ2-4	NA	TGTGCCAGCAGCTTAGACTTAGCCAAAAACATTCAGTACTTC	CASSLDLAKNIQYF
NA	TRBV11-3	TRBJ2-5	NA	TGTGCCAGCAGCACAGAAATAGAGACCCAGTACTTC	CASSTEIETQYF
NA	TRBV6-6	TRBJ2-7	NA	TGTGCCAGCAGTTATTATCAGGGTTCGGTTTACGAGCAGTACTTC	CASSYYQGSVYEQYF
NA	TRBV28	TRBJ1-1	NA	TGTGCCAGCAGTTCCAAACTGAGTAACACTGAAGCTTTCTTT	CASSSKLSNTEAFF
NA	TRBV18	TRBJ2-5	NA	TGTGCCAGCTCACCACAACAGGGTCGGAAAGAGACCCAGTACTTC	CASSPQQGRKETQYF
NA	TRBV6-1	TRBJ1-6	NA	TGTGCCAGCAGGGCTGGGGATTCACCCCTCCACTTT	CASRAGDSPLHF
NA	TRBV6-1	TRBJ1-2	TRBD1	TGTGCCACAAATAGACCCGACAGGGCTCCTGGCTACACCTTC	CATNRPDRAPGYTF
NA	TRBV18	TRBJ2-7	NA	TGTGCCAGCTCGGACAACAGGCAGAGCGAGCAGTACTTC	CASSDNRQSEQYF
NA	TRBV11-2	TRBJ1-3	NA	TGTGCCAGCAGCTTAACCGCTTCTGGAAACACCATATATTTT	CASSLTASGNTIYF
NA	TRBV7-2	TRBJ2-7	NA	TGTGCCAGCAGCTTAGTTCTGGACTACGAGCAATACTTC	CASSLVLDYEQYF
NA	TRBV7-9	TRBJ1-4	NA	TGTGCCAGCAGCCTGGTCGCTAATGAAAAACTGTTTTTT	CASSLVANEKLFF
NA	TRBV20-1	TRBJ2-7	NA	TGCAGTGCTATGGGCTACGAGCAGTACTTC	CSAMGYEQYF
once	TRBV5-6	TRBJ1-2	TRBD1	TGTGCCAGCAGCGCGGACAGGAGCTACTACTATGGCTACACCTTC	CASSADRSYYYGYTF
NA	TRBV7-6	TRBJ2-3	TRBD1	TGTGCCAGCAGCCCCTCGTCCGGGACAGGACCAGATACGCAGTATTTT	CASSPSSGTGPDTQYF
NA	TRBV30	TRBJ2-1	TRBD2	TGTGCCTGGAGTACATATAGCGGGGCCTACAATGAGCAGTTCTTC	CAWSTYSGAYNEQFF
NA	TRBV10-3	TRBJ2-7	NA	TGTGCCATCGGCCCGGACGGTCGGGGGAGCTCCGAGCAGTACTTC	CAIGPDGRGSSEQYF
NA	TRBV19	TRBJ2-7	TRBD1	TGTGCCAGTAGTATAGGGGACAGGGGACAATACCGTCCCTACGAGCAGTACTTC	CASSIGDRGQYRPYEQYF
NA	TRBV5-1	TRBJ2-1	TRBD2	TGCGCCAGCAGCGGCTTGGGTCTAGCGGGGGGGCAGGGCAATGAGCAGTTCTTC	CASSGLGLAGGQGNEQFF
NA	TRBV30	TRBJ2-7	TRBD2	TGTGCCTGGAGGCTTAGACTAGCGGGACCTAGCGAGCAGTACTTC	CAWRLRLAGPSEQYF
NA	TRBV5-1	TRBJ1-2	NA	TGCGCCAGCAGCTTAACGACCGGGGGCAGGGGCTACACCTTC	CASSLTTGGRGYTF
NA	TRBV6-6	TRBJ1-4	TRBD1	TGTGCCAGCAGTCGGACAGGGTCAAATGAAAAACTGTTTTTT	CASSRTGSNEKLFF
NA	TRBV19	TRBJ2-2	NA	TGTGCCAGTATTCTAACTGGGCTGAACACCGGGGAGCTGTTTTTT	CASILTGLNTGELFF
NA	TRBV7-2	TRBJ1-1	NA	TGTGCCAGCAGTTCCCGACCTTGGGACACAACGGGGGACACTGAAGCTTTCTTT	CASSSRPWDTTGDTEAFF